The 18 T cell receptor beta chains below come from one sample, sequenced in a study of T cell changes during pregnancy in multiple sclerosis (dated by TCRdb to about 2019). Library preparation employed the immunoSEQ multiplex PCR assay. TCRdb took over this immuneACCESS table, retaining in-frame rearrangements with V and J assigned. Such tables are incomplete; in checked studies, under half of the missing clones stem from an unresolved V gene, and the remainder is unexplained. Across this sample there are just under 100,000 clones, with approximately 94% seen only once. Clones ranked in the top ten supply 0.99% of the sample. Sequencing was performed on peripheral blood, taken after pregnancy. The receptors derive from a female donor with multiple sclerosis, enrolled in a pregnancy study.

The chain couples TRBV10-3 to TRBJ2-1; D gene uncertain. V was trimmed by 0 bases and J by 2 bases, leaving 8 bases between them. This CDR3 is 15 amino acids long. Germline-derived CDR1 and CDR2 are ENHRY and SYGVKD. The CDR3 DNA sequence: TGTGCCATCAGTGAGTCGGCAGAAGCCTACAATGAGCAGTTCTTC. Its protein product is CAISESAEAYNEQFF.

V gene TRBV9 combines with J gene TRBJ1-2, with no clear D. Germline-derived CDR1 and CDR2 are SGDLS and YYNGEE. The CDR3 runs to 16 residues. V was trimmed by 4 bases and J by 6 bases, leaving 22 bases between them. The CDR3 spells CASSPHPDRVADGYTF. As DNA, the CDR3 is TGTGCCAGCAGCCCACACCCAGACCGGGTGGCCGATGGCTACACCTTC.

The chain recombines TRBV19 with TRBJ1-1, with 9 bases that match TRBD1. With V trimmed by 5 bases and J by 0 bases, 4 bases remained unmatched. Germline CDR1 LNHDA, CDR2 SQIVND (reference sequence). The CDR3 consists of 15 residues. CDR3 sequence reads: CASSPTGGVNTEAFF. The CDR3 DNA follows: TGTGCCAGTAGTCCAACAGGGGGCGTGAACACTGAAGCTTTCTTT.

The chain has TRBV7-6 and TRBJ1-1, with a possible D match to TRBD1 (6 bases). V dropped 1 base and J dropped 1 base, with 16 bases sitting between them. Germline CDR1 and CDR2: SGHVS and FNYEAQ. The CDR3 runs 17 residues. The CDR3 protein is CASSLGPQGPQNTEAFF. The CDR3 DNA follows: TGTGCCAGCAGCTTAGGACCCCAGGGGCCGCAGAACACTGAAGCTTTCTTT.

The gene calls are TRBV7-8 and TRBJ2-7, with unresolved D. There are 12 residues in the CDR3. Germline CDR1 is SGHVS and CDR2 is FQNEAQ. Trimming cost V 0 bases and J 4 bases, with 4 bases left between them. This CDR3 reads CASSLARYEQYF. DNA for the CDR3: TGTGCCAGCAGCTTAGCACGGTACGAGCAGTACTTC.

The chain is built from TRBV11-2 and TRBJ1-3; no clear D gene. CDR3 length equals 16 residues. With 6 bases removed from V and 0 bases from J, the gap between germline ends came to 15 bases. The germline V gene has CDR1 SGHAT and CDR2 FQNNGV. The CDR3 coding sequence is TGTGCCAGCAGTCCGCTGAGAGCGAGCTCTGGAAACACCATATATTTT. Amino acid sequence: CASSPLRASSGNTIYF. Full variable domain (remainder filled in from reference TRBV11-2 and TRBJ1-3): EAGVAQSPRYKIIEKRQSVAFWCNPISGHATLYWYQQILGQGPKLLIQFQNNGVVDDSQLPKDRFSAERLKGVDSTLKIQPAKLEDSAVYLCASSPLRASSGNTIYFGEGSWLTVV.

The chain recombines TRBV27 with TRBJ2-1; D uncertain. Trimming shortened V by 2 bases and J by 6 bases, and 5 bases separated the two germline ends. Germline CDR1 is MNHEY and CDR2 is SMNVEV (reference sequence). The CDR3 consists of 12 residues. Here the CDR3 reads CASSLGSNEQFF. The CDR3, as DNA: TGTGCCAGCAGTTTAGGTAGCAATGAGCAGTTCTTC.

CDR3 bases: TGCGCCAGCAGAGACAGGGGAAAATCCTACGAGCAGTACTTC. Amino acid sequence: CASRDRGKSYEQYF. The chain recombines TRBV5-1 with TRBJ2-7; 8 nucleotides align to TRBD1. Germline V lookup: CDR1 SGHRS, CDR2 YFSETQ. J was trimmed by 1 base and V by 5 bases; bases with no gene match: 5. This CDR3 has 14 residues.

V gene TRBV18 combines with J gene TRBJ2-1; weak D call: TRBD2 (6 bases). Germline values: CDR1 KGHSH, CDR2 LQKENI. Trimming shortened V by 1 base and J by 6 bases, and 16 bases separated the two germline ends. The CDR3 has 16 amino acids. CDR3 sequence (DNA): TGTGCCAGCTCACCACTGACAACCCGGGGAGGCAATGAGCAGTTCTTC. Translated: CASSPLTTRGGNEQFF.

The chain is built from TRBV6-5 and TRBJ2-7; 10 bases are shared with TRBD1. CDR3 size: 14 residues. The ends lost 9 bases at V and 1 base at J; junction bases unmatched: 6. Germline V lookup: CDR1 MNHEY, CDR2 SVGAGI. CDR3: CASGPGQGSYEQYF. The DNA of the CDR3 is TGTGCCAGTGGGCCGGGACAGGGGTCCTACGAGCAGTACTTC.

The genes are TRBV4-2 and TRBJ2-5; 16 bases line up with TRBD2. The CDR3 sequence is 19 residues long. The J segment lost 1 base and the V segment lost 0 bases, leaving 5 bases of the junction unmatched. Per germline, CDR1 LGHNA and CDR2 YNFKEQ. The CDR3 sequence: CASSQERGLAGGPQETQYF. CDR3 DNA: TGTGCCAGCAGCCAAGAACGGGGACTAGCGGGAGGGCCCCAAGAGACCCAGTACTTC.

As regards this clone: Other nucleotide sequences from this sample produce the same CDR3. The chain uses TRBV29-1 and TRBJ2-7; 12 nucleotides line up with TRBD2. CDR1 and CDR2 from the germline V gene are SQVTM and ANQGSEA. J gave up 1 base and V 4 bases, and 2 bases lay outside the gene matches. The CDR3 totals 14 residues. The CDR3 protein is CSVGLAGASYEQYF. The CDR3 bases are TGCAGCGTTGGACTAGCGGGGGCTTCCTACGAGCAGTACTTC.

The CDR3 DNA reads TGTGCCAGCAGAACCCAAAGCGGGACAGGGGTTGGCTACACCTTC. It specifies CASRTQSGTGVGYTF. The V call is TRBV27, the J call TRBJ1-2, with 10 nucleotides matching TRBD1. After removal of 6 bases from V and 7 bases from J, the junction contained 11 bases not matched to a gene. CDR3 length equals 15 residues. Germline CDR1 is MNHEY and CDR2 is SMNVEV (reference sequence).

The V and J genes are TRBV9 and TRBJ2-1; 11 bases map to TRBD2. Germline V CDR1 and CDR2: SGDLS, YYNGEE. The CDR3 runs 17 residues. The junction had 11 bases not matched to a gene; V was cut back by 4 bases and J by 5 bases. CDR3 loop: CASSTPELAGVDNEQFF. As DNA, the CDR3 is TGTGCCAGCAGCACTCCCGAACTAGCGGGAGTGGACAATGAGCAGTTCTTC.

This sequence joins TRBV5-5 and TRBJ2-3, with 7 nucleotides matching TRBD1. The germline V gene has CDR1 SGHKS and CDR2 YYEKEE (reference sequence). V lost 4 bases, J lost 0 bases, and 11 bases stayed unmatched. This CDR3 has 17 amino acids. The DNA for the CDR3 is TGTGCCAGCAGCGGTACAGGGGATGGGGCTAGCACAGATACGCAGTATTTT. It codes for CASSGTGDGASTDTQYF.

The rearrangement uses TRBV28 and TRBJ2-5; the D gene is possibly TRBD1 (5 bases). V was shortened by 6 bases and J by 2 bases, with 13 bases between the two germline ends. Germline CDR1 MDHEN, CDR2 SYDVKM. The CDR3 loop spans 14 amino acids. In nucleotides, the CDR3 is TGTGCCAGCAGCCACTCGGACATTCAAGAGACCCAGTACTTC. This gives the protein CASSHSDIQETQYF.

The rearrangement joins TRBV4-2 to TRBJ2-3, with TRBD1 matching over 9 bases. Germline CDR1 reads LGHNA; CDR2 reads YNFKEQ. This CDR3 has 14 residues. Germline trimming cut 4 bases from V and 3 bases from J; bases unmatched to any gene: 2. The CDR3 sequence: CASSRQGGTDTQYF. CDR3 in DNA: TGTGCCAGCAGCCGACAGGGGGGAACAGATACGCAGTATTTT.

This chain connects TRBV27 to TRBJ2-1, with 14 bases identical to TRBD2. The CDR3 has 20 residues. Germline V gene sequence: CDR1 MNHEY, CDR2 SMNVEV (reference sequence). Germline trimming cut 5 bases from V and 5 bases from J; bases unmatched to any gene: 17. The CDR3 loop reads CASSPLIPGTSGRADNEQFF. The CDR3 region has the DNA TGTGCCAGCAGTCCGCTGATCCCCGGGACTAGCGGGAGAGCCGACAATGAGCAGTTCTTC.